Following are 14 T cell receptor beta chains from one sample sequenced in a study of T cells after yellow fever vaccination. One entry per CDR3 protein results from TCRdb running MiXCR on the 5' RACE reads. The table includes tens of thousands of distinct CDR3 sequences, around 7.3% detected once. The sample in question was CD8+ T cells sorted from PBMCs, obtained on the day of the yellow fever booster vaccination. The origin of the receptors is a man aged 25-45 years who received the YFV17D yellow fever vaccine.

This chain uses TRBV27 with TRBJ2-1; no clear D gene. V was pared by 1 base and J by 3 bases, with 10 bases between. The length of the CDR3 is 15 residues. CDR1 and CDR2 from the germline V gene are MNHEY and SMNVEV (reference sequence). The CDR3, as DNA: TGTGCCAGCAGTTTATACGCAACCAGCTACAATGAGCAGTTCTTC. The encoded protein is CASSLYATSYNEQFF.

The V call is TRBV11-3, the J call TRBJ2-7, with D possibly being TRBD2 (6 bases). The CDR3 loop spans 16 amino acids. Germline assignment: CDR1 SGHNT and CDR2 YENEEA. The germline V and J ends were trimmed by 1 base and 3 bases, with 16 bases remaining between them. The DNA for the CDR3 is TGTGCCAGCAGCTTAGTTTCGGGAGAAGGGTTCTACGAGCAGTACTTC. Its protein is CASSLVSGEGFYEQYF.

The chain has TRBV5-1 and TRBJ1-1, with D tentatively TRBD1 (6 bases). The germline V gene encodes CDR1 SGHRS and CDR2 YFSETQ. V shed 6 bases and J shed 0 bases, with 9 bases lying between them. The CDR3 is 13 amino acids. Here the CDR3 reads CASTYRVNTEAFF. CDR3 sequence (DNA): TGCGCCAGCACCTACAGGGTGAACACTGAAGCTTTCTTT.

There are a few counts of this clonotype. The chain's CDR3 is CAIRRHGAEEANYGYTF. The CDR3 nucleotides are TGTGCCATCAGGAGACATGGGGCGGAGGAAGCTAACTATGGCTACACCTTC. The rearrangement uses TRBV10-3 and TRBJ1-2, with D maybe TRBD1 (5 bases). CDR3 length: 17 amino acids. Germline CDR1 is ENHRY and CDR2 is SYGVKD. Trimming stripped 6 bases from V and 0 bases from J, with 20 bases between.

This clonotype was counted only a few times. The CDR3 spells CASSPSLAGASEQYF. CDR3 nucleotides: TGTGCCAGCAGTCCGTCACTAGCGGGAGCCAGCGAGCAGTACTTC. The V gene is TRBV2, the J gene TRBJ2-7; TRBD2 matches at 11 bases. CDR1 SNHLY and CDR2 FYNNEI come from the germline V gene. This CDR3 comprises 15 residues. Losses at the gene ends were 5 bases for V and 6 bases for J; bases not matched to a gene: 9.

The chain has TRBV7-6 and TRBJ2-5; 9 bases align to TRBD1. This CDR3 is built from 16 residues. V was pared by 5 bases and J by 5 bases, with 12 bases of the junction left unmatched. Per germline, CDR1 SGHVS and CDR2 FNYEAQ. CDR3 in amino acids: CASSTYSGTGWETQYF. In DNA form, the CDR3 reads TGTGCCAGCAGCACCTACTCTGGGACAGGGTGGGAGACCCAGTACTTC.

In its sample, this clonotype was seen a few times. The rearrangement links TRBV27 to TRBJ2-6; D gene uncertain. Germline V lookup: CDR1 MNHEY, CDR2 SMNVEV (reference sequence). The CDR3 covers 15 residues. With 6 bases removed from V and 2 bases from J, the gap between germline ends came to 11 bases. The DNA of the CDR3 is TGTGCCAGCAGCCGTAGATTAGCTGGGGCCAACGTCCTGACTTTC. Its translation: CASSRRLAGANVLTF.

In its sample, this clonotype was seen a few times. The chain uses TRBV20-1 and TRBJ2-3, with D maybe TRBD1 (6 bases). This CDR3 region has 12 residues. Trimming left V 6 bases short and J 10 bases short, with 17 bases between. CDR1 is DFQATT, CDR2 SNEGSKA, per germline (reference sequence). The CDR3 DNA follows: TGCAGTGCAAGGGGGTCCCAGGGGTCGCAGTATTTT. Protein product: CSARGSQGSQYF.

As to this clonotype: A much larger clonotype is one base distant, so this may be a read error. This chain connects TRBV11-2 to TRBJ2-5; TRBD1 matches 12 bases. Germline V gives CDR1 SGHAT, CDR2 FQNNGV. This CDR3 is built from 16 residues. Written as DNA, the CDR3 is TGTGACAGCAGCTTACTGGGACAGGGGGCTCGAGAGACCCAGTACTTC. Encoded protein: CDSSLLGQGARETQYF.

This clonotype has just a few counts. V usage is TRBV18 and J usage is TRBJ2-7, with 9 bases identical to TRBD2. CDR1 is KGHSH, CDR2 LQKENI, per germline. The CDR3 consists of 17 residues. Losses at the gene ends were 6 bases for V and 6 bases for J; bases not matched to a gene: 18. CDR3 sequence reads: CASSSGGVAGDGFEQYF. CDR3 in DNA: TGTGCCAGCTCGAGCGGGGGAGTAGCGGGAGACGGTTTCGAGCAGTACTTC.

The chain joins TRBV20-1 to TRBJ1-2, with 8 bases identical to TRBD1. This CDR3 is built from 14 residues. The V and J ends lost 5 bases and 4 bases, in that order; junction bases with no gene match: 9. Germline V gene lookup returns CDR1 DFQATT and CDR2 SNEGSKA (reference sequence). The CDR3 region has the DNA TGCAGTGCTCATCCCGGACAGGGCATCTATGGCTACACCTTC. Residues: CSAHPGQGIYGYTF.

This clonotype was counted at least ten times. The V call is TRBV12-3 or TRBV12-4, the J call TRBJ2-7; no reliable D call. The CDR3 totals 12 residues. Trimming shortened V by 8 bases and J by 4 bases, and 12 bases separated the two germline ends. The CDR3 loop is CASAFDRYEQYF. Here the CDR3 DNA reads TGTGCCAGCGCTTTTGATCGGTACGAGCAGTACTTC.

This clonotype was detected a few times. The chain has TRBV14 and TRBJ1-1, with D maybe TRBD1 (5 bases). From germline, CDR1 is SGHDN and CDR2 FVKESK. Trimming stripped 1 base from V and 10 bases from J, with 10 bases between. The CDR3 runs 12 residues. CDR3 sequence reads: CASSQGSGLAFF. The CDR3 region has the DNA TGTGCCAGCAGCCAAGGGTCAGGGTTAGCTTTCTTT.

This clonotype has just a few counts. The chain is built from TRBV6-5 and TRBJ2-2, with a weak D call TRBD1 (6 bases). V lost 6 bases and J 6 bases, leaving 11 bases between the germline ends. This CDR3 comprises 13 residues. Looked up from germline, CDR1 is MNHEY and CDR2 is SVGAGI. DNA for the CDR3: TGTGCCAGCAGCCCTACAGGGTCCGGGGAGCTGTTTTTT. Translating it yields CASSPTGSGELFF.